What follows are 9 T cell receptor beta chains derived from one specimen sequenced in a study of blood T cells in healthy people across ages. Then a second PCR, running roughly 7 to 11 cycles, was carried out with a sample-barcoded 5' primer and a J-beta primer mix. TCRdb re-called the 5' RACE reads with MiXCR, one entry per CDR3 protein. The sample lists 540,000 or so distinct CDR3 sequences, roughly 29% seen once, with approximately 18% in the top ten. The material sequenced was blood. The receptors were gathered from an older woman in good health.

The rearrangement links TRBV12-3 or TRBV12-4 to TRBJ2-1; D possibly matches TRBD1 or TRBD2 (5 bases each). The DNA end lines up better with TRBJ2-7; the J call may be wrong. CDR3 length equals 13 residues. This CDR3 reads CASSLAQGHEQYF. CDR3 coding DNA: TGTGCCAGCAGTTTAGCTCAGGGACACGAGCAGTACTTC.

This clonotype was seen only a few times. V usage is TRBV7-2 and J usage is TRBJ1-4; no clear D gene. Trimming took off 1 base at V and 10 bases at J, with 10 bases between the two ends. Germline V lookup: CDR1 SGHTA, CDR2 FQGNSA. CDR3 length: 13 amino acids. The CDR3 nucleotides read TGTGCCAGCAGCTTAGAAACAGCGGGAAAACTGTTTTTT. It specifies CASSLETAGKLFF.

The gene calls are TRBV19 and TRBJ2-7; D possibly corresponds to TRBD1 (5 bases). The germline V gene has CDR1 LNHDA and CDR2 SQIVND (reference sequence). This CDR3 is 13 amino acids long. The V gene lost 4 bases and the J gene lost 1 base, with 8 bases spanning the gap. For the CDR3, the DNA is TGTGCCAGTAGTACGACAGTATCCTACGAGCAGTACTTC. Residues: CASSTTVSYEQYF.

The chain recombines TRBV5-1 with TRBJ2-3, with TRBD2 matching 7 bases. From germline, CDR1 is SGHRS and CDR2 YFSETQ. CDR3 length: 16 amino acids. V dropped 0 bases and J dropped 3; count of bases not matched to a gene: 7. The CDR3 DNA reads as TGCGCCAGCAGCTTGGAGTTGCGGGGGTGGACAGATACGCAGTATTTT. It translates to CASSLELRGWTDTQYF.

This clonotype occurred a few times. CDR3 sequence: CASSYRDRGQVGGYTF. CDR3 sequence (DNA): TGTGCCAGCAGCTACCGGGACAGGGGGCAAGTGGGCGGCTACACCTTC. The gene calls are TRBV5-6 and TRBJ1-2; TRBD1 aligns across 12 bases. Germline CDR1 reads SGHDT; CDR2 reads YYEEEE. The CDR3 length is 16 residues. After removal of 3 bases from V and 8 bases from J, the junction contained 11 bases not matched to a gene. Full variable domain (outside the CDR3, taken from reference TRBV5-6 and TRBJ1-2): DAGVTQSPTHLIKTRGQQVTLRCSPKSGHDTVSWYQQALGQGPQFIFQYYEEEERQRGNFPDRFSGHQFPNYSSELNVNALLLGDSALYLCASSYRDRGQVGGYTFGSGTRLTVV.

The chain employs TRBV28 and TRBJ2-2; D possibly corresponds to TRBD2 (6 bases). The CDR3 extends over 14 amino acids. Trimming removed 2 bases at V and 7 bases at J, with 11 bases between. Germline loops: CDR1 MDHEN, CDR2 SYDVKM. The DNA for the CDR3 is TGTGCCAGCAGTTTAGCCGGAGGGAGCGGGGAGCTGTTTTTT. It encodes CASSLAGGSGELFF.

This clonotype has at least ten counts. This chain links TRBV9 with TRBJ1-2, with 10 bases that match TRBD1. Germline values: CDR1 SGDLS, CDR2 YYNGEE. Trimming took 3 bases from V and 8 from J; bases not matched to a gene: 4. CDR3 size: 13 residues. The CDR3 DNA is TGTGCCAGCAGCGGACAGGGGGCAGGAGGCTACACCTTC. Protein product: CASSGQGAGGYTF.

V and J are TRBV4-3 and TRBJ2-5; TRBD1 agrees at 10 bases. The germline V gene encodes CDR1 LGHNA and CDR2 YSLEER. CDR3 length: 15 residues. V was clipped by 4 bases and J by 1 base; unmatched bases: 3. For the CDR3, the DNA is TGCGCCAGCAGCCGAGGACAGGGGGTCCAAGAGACCCAGTACTTC. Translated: CASSRGQGVQETQYF.

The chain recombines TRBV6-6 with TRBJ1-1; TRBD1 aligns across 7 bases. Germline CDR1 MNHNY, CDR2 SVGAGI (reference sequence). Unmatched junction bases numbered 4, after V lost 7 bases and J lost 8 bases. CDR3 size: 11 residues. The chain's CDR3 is CASTQDREAFF. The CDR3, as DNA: TGTGCCAGCACTCAGGACAGGGAAGCTTTCTTT.